Listed below are T cell receptor beta chains from one sample, sequenced in a study of T cell changes during pregnancy in multiple sclerosis. The protocol was immunoSEQ multiplex PCR, while the TCRdb copy is restricted to in-frame clones and leaves out a portion. The repertoire holds approximately 110,000 clones, with approximately 90% as singletons. The sample consisted of peripheral blood, taken after pregnancy. These receptors were taken from a female donor with multiple sclerosis, enrolled in a pregnancy study. CDR3s include the opening cysteine and the closing phenylalanine or tryptophan. Each record gives: V gene, D gene, clone size, J gene, CDR3 protein, CDR3 DNA. D genes are given only for firm matches. Size is omitted from some rows. Given values are once, few, many or a class for expanded clones.

V gene: TRBV18
D gene: TRBD1
clone size: .
J gene: TRBJ1-2
CDR3 protein: CASSSGTGVRAYTF
CDR3 DNA: TGTGCCAGCTCATCTGGAACAGGGGTTAGAGCCTACACCTTC

V gene: TRBV6-4
D gene: .
clone size: .
J gene: TRBJ1-5
CDR3 protein: CASSDGTNQPQHF
CDR3 DNA: TGTGCCAGCAGTGACGGGACAAATCAGCCCCAGCATTTT

V gene: TRBV7-9
D gene: TRBD1
clone size: .
J gene: TRBJ1-4
CDR3 protein: CASSLQSGTGFEKLFF
CDR3 DNA: TGTGCCAGCAGCTTACAATCGGGGACAGGGTTCGAAAAACTGTTTTTT

V gene: TRBV2
D gene: TRBD2
clone size: .
J gene: TRBJ2-7
CDR3 protein: CASRLAGLNEQYF
CDR3 DNA: TGTGCCAGCCGACTAGCGGGGCTTAATGAGCAGTACTTC

V gene: TRBV2
D gene: TRBD1
clone size: few
J gene: TRBJ1-6
CDR3 protein: CATRTGSPVSSPLHF
CDR3 DNA: TGTGCCACCCGGACAGGATCCCCAGTATCATCACCCCTCCACTTT

V gene: TRBV11-3
D gene: TRBD2
clone size: .
J gene: TRBJ2-3
CDR3 protein: CASSSRLAHTQYF
CDR3 DNA: TGTGCCAGCAGCTCAAGACTAGCACATACGCAGTATTTT

V gene: TRBV27
D gene: .
clone size: .
J gene: TRBJ2-7
CDR3 protein: CASSLSGIIGGQTYEQYF
CDR3 DNA: TGTGCCAGCAGTTTATCGGGTATCATAGGGGGTCAAACCTACGAGCAGTACTTC

V gene: TRBV6-1
D gene: TRBD2
clone size: .
J gene: TRBJ2-5
CDR3 protein: CASSEASLAGAMETQYF
CDR3 DNA: TGTGCCAGCAGTGAAGCGAGTCTAGCGGGGGCCATGGAGACCCAGTACTTC

V gene: TRBV9
D gene: TRBD1
clone size: .
J gene: TRBJ1-2
CDR3 protein: CASSDRLDRVHGYTF
CDR3 DNA: TGTGCCAGCAGCGACCGATTGGACAGGGTGCATGGCTACACCTTC

V gene: TRBV5-6
D gene: .
clone size: .
J gene: TRBJ2-7
CDR3 protein: CASTLGPTLTYEQYF
CDR3 DNA: TGTGCCAGCACCCTGGGTCCGACATTGACCTACGAGCAGTACTTC

V gene: TRBV11-2
D gene: .
clone size: once
J gene: TRBJ1-2
CDR3 protein: CASSLAGAYGYTF
CDR3 DNA: TGTGCCAGCAGCTTAGCAGGGGCCTATGGCTACACCTTC

V gene: TRBV2
D gene: .
clone size: .
J gene: TRBJ2-1
CDR3 protein: CAPLRDFNNEQFF
CDR3 DNA: TGTGCCCCCCTTCGGGACTTCAACAATGAGCAGTTCTTC

V gene: TRBV19
D gene: .
clone size: .
J gene: TRBJ1-1
CDR3 protein: CAVGAGMNTEAFF
CDR3 DNA: TGTGCCGTAGGGGCGGGGATGAACACTGAAGCTTTCTTT

V gene: TRBV30
D gene: .
clone size: .
J gene: TRBJ1-5
CDR3 protein: CAWSVWGPNQPQHF
CDR3 DNA: TGTGCCTGGAGTGTTTGGGGGCCGAATCAGCCCCAGCATTTT

V gene: TRBV7-3
D gene: TRBD2
clone size: .
J gene: TRBJ2-2
CDR3 protein: CASSLLAGGIGELFF
CDR3 DNA: TGTGCCAGCAGCTTACTAGCGGGGGGGATCGGGGAGCTGTTTTTT

V gene: TRBV5-5
D gene: .
clone size: .
J gene: TRBJ1-4
CDR3 protein: CASGGRDEKLFF
CDR3 DNA: TGTGCCAGCGGAGGACGGGATGAAAAACTGTTTTTT